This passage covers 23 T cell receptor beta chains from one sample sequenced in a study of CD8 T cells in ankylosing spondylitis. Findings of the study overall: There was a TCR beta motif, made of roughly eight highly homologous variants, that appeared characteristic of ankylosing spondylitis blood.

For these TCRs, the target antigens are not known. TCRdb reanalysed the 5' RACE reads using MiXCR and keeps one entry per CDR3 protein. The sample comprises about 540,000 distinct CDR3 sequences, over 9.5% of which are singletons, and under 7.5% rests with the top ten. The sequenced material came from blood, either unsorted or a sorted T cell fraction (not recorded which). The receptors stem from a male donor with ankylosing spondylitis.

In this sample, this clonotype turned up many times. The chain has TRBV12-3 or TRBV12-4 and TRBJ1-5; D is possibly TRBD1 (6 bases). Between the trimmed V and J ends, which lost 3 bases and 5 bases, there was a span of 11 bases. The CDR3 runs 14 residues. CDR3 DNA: TGTGCCAGCAGTTTGGTGAGGGGGGATCAGCCCCAGCATTTT. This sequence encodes CASSLVRGDQPQHF.

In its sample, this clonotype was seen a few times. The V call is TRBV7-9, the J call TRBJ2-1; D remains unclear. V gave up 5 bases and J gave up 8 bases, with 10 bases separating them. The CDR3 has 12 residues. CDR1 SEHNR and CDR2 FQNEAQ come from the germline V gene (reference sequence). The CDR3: CASSPMRHEQFF. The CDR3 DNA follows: TGTGCCAGCAGCCCAATGCGGCATGAGCAGTTCTTC.

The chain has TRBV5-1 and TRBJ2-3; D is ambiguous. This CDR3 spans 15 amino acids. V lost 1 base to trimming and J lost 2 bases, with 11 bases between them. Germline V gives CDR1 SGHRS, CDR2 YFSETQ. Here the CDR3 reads CASSLYQKTTDTQYF. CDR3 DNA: TGCGCCAGCAGCTTGTATCAAAAGACCACAGATACGCAGTATTTT. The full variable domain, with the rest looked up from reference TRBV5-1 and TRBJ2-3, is KAGVTQTPRYLIKTRGQQVTLSCSPISGHRSVSWYQQTPGQGLQFLFEYFSETQRNKGNFPGRFSGRQFSNSRSEMNVSTLELGDSALYLCASSLYQKTTDTQYFGPGTRLTVL.

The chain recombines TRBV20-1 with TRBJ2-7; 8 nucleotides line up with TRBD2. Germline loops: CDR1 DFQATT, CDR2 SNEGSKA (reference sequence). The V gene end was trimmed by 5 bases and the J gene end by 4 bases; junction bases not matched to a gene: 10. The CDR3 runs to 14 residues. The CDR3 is CSAQRAGVWYEQYF. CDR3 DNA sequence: TGCAGTGCTCAACGAGCGGGGGTGTGGTACGAGCAGTACTTC.

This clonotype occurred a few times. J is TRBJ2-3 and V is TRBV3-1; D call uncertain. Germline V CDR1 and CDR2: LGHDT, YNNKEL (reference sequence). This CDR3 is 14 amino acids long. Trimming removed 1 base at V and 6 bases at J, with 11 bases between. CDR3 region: CASSQGLRRDTQYF. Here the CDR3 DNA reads TGTGCCAGCAGCCAAGGCCTTCGACGGGATACGCAGTATTTT.

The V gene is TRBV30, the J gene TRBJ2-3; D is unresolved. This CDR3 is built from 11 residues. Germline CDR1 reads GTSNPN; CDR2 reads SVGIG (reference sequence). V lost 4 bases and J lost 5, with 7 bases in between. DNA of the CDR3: TGTGCCTGGAACATCGGAGATACGCAGTATTTT. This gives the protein CAWNIGDTQYF.

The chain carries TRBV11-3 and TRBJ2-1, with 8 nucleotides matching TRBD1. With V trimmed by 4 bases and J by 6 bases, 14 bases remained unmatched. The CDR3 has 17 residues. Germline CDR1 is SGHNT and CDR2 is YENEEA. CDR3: CASSSKPGTGFGNEQFF. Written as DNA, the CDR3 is TGTGCCAGCAGCTCCAAGCCCGGGACAGGTTTTGGCAATGAGCAGTTCTTC.

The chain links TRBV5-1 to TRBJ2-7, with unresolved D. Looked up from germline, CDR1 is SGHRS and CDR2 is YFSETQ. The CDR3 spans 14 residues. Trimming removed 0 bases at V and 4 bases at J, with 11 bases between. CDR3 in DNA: TGCGCCAGCAGCTTGGCTGCCAACCGATACGAGCAGTACTTC. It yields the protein CASSLAANRYEQYF.

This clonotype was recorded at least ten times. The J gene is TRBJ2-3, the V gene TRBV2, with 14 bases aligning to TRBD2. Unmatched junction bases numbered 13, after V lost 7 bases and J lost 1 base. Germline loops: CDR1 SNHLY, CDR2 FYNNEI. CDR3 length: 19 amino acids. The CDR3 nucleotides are TGTGCCAGCATCTTCACCGGGACTAGCGGGAGTGAGGGCACAGATACGCAGTATTTT. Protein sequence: CASIFTGTSGSEGTDTQYF.

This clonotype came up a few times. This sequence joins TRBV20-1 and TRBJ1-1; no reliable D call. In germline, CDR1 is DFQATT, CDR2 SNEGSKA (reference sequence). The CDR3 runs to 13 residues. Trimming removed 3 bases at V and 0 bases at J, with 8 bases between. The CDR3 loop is CSARWAVNTEAFF. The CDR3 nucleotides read TGCAGTGCTAGGTGGGCCGTGAACACTGAAGCTTTCTTT.

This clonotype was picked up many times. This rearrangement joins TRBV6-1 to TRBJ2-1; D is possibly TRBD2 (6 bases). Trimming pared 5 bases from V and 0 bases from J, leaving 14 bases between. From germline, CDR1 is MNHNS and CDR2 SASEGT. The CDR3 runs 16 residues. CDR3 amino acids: CASSKGTRSSYNEQFF. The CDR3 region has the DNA TGTGCCAGCAGTAAAGGGACTCGGAGCTCCTACAATGAGCAGTTCTTC.

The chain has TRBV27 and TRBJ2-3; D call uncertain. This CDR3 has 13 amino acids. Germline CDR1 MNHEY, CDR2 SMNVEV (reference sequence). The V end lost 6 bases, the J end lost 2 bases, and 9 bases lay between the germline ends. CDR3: CASSPLVTDTQYF. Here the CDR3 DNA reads TGTGCCAGCAGCCCCCTGGTCACAGATACGCAGTATTTT.

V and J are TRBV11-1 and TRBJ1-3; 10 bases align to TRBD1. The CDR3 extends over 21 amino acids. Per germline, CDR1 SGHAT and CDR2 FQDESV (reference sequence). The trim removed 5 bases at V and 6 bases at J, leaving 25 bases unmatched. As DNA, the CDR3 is TGTGCCAGCAGCGGATACTCTTTAACCCGGGACAGGGGTTTTCCGCCAAACACCATATATTTT. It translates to CASSGYSLTRDRGFPPNTIYF.

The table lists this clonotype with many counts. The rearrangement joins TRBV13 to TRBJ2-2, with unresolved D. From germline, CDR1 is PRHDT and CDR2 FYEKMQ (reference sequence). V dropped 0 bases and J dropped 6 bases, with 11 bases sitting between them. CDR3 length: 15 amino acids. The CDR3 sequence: CASSLGLLDPGELFF. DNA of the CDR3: TGTGCCAGCAGCTTAGGCTTATTGGACCCCGGGGAGCTGTTTTTT.

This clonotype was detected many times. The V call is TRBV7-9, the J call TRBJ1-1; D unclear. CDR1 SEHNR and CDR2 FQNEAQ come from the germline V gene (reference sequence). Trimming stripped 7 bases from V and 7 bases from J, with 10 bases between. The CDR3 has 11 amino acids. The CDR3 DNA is TGTGCCAGCACACCAACCATTGAAGCTTTCTTT. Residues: CASTPTIEAFF.

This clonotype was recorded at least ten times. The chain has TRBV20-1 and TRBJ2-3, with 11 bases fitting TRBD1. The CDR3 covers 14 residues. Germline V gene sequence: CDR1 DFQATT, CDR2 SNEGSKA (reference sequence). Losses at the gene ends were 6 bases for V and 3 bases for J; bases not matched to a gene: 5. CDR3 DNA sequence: TGCAGTGCCCCCGGACAGGGGGCAACAGATACGCAGTATTTT. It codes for CSAPGQGATDTQYF.

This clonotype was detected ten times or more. This CDR3 reads CASSELSGREGTQYF. CDR3 nucleotides: TGTGCCAGCAGTGAACTAAGCGGGAGGGAGGGGACCCAGTACTTC. V gene TRBV7-2 combines with J gene TRBJ2-5; 10 bases align to TRBD2. Germline V gene data show CDR1 as SGHTA and CDR2 as FQGNSA. The CDR3 length is 15 residues. V dropped 6 bases and J dropped 7; count of bases not matched to a gene: 11. The full variable domain, in which reference TRBV7-2 and TRBJ2-5 provide the parts outside the CDR3, is GAGVSQSPSNKVTEKGKDVELRCDPISGHTALYWYRQSLGQGLEFLIYFQGNSAPDKSGLPSDRFSAERTGGSVSTLTIQRTQQEDSAVYLCASSELSGREGTQYFGPGTRLLVL.

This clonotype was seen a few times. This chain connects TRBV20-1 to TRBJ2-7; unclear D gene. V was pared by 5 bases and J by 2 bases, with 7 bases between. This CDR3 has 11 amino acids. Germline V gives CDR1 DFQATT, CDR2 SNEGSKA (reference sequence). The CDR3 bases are TGCAGTGCTGCCCCAGCCTACGAGCAGTACTTC. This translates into CSAAPAYEQYF.

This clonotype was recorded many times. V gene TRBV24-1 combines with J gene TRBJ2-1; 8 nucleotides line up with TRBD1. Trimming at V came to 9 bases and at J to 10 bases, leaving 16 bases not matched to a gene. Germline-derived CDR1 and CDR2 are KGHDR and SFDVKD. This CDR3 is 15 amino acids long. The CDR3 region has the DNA TGTGCCACCGAAGGCAGGGACAGGTTTGGATGGGAGCAGTTCTTC. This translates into CATEGRDRFGWEQFF.

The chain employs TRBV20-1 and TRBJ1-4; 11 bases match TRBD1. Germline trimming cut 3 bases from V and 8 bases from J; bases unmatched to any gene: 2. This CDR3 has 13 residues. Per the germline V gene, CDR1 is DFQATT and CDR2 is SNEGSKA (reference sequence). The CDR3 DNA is TGCAGTGCTAGTGGGGACAGGGGGGAAAAACTGTTTTTT. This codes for CSASGDRGEKLFF.

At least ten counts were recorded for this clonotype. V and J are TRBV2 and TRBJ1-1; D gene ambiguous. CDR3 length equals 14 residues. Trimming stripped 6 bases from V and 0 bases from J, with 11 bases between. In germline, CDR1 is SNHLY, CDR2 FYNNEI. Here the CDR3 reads CASRGLGMNTEAFF. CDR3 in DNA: TGTGCCAGCAGAGGATTGGGGATGAACACTGAAGCTTTCTTT.

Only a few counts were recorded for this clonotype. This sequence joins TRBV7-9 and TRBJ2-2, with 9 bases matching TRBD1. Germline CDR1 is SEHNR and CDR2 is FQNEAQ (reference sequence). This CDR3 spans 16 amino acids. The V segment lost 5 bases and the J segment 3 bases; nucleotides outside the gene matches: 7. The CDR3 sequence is CASSHRDREDTGELFF. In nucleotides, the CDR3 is TGTGCCAGCAGCCATCGGGACAGGGAGGACACCGGGGAGCTGTTTTTT.

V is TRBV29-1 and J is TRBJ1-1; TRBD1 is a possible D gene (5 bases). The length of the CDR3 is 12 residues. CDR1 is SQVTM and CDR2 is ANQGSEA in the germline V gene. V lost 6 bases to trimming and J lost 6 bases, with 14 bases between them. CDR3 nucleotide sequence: TGCAGCGTGATTCGAACGGGGGCTGAAGCTTTCTTT. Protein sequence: CSVIRTGAEAFF. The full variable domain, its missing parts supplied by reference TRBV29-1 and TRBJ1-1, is SAVISQKPSRDICQRGTSLTIQCQVDSQVTMMFWYRQQPGQSLTLIATANQGSEATYESGFVIDKFPISRPNLTFSTLTVSNMSPEDSSIYLCSVIRTGAEAFFGQGTRLTVV.